These 18 T cell receptor beta chains originate from one sample sequenced in a study of T cells after yellow fever vaccination. MiXCR, run by TCRdb on the 5' RACE reads, gives a single entry per CDR3 protein. This table holds about 370,000 distinct CDR3 sequences, 9.5% to 13% found once. The sample consisted of PBMCs, taken on the day of the first yellow fever vaccination. The source of these receptors is a man younger than 35 who received the YFV17D yellow fever vaccine.

This clonotype was counted only a few times. This sequence joins TRBV28 and TRBJ2-1; D is ambiguous. CDR3 length: 13 amino acids. Trimming removed 11 bases from V and 2 bases from J, with 13 bases in between. Germline V gives CDR1 MDHEN, CDR2 SYDVKM. For the CDR3, the DNA is TGTGCCTTCCCCGAGTGTACCTACAATGAGCAGTTCTTC. It is translated as CAFPECTYNEQFF.

This clonotype came up a few times. CDR3 amino acids: CASSWTSGDTDTQYF. CDR3 bases: TGCGCCAGCAGCTGGACTTCGGGGGACACAGATACGCAGTATTTT. This chain links TRBV5-1 with TRBJ2-3; D may be TRBD2 (6 bases). Germline V gives CDR1 SGHRS, CDR2 YFSETQ. The CDR3 has 15 amino acids. Trimming took off 3 bases at V and 2 bases at J, with 13 bases between the two ends.

This clonotype was found a few times. The chain carries TRBV7-2 and TRBJ2-3; 8 nucleotides line up with TRBD1. The CDR3 is 14 amino acids. V gave up 4 bases and J gave up 6 bases; unmatched junction bases: 6. CDR1 is SGHTA, CDR2 FQGNSA, per germline. The CDR3 sequence: CASSSRQGPDTQYF. In DNA form, the CDR3 reads TGTGCCAGCAGCTCAAGACAGGGGCCGGATACGCAGTATTTT.

The chain couples TRBV10-3 to TRBJ1-1, with 8 bases fitting TRBD1. Germline lookup yields CDR1 ENHRY and CDR2 SYGVKD. J lost 7 bases, V lost 7 bases, and 5 bases had no gene match. This CDR3 is built from 12 residues. Here the CDR3 DNA reads TGTGCCATCACCGGGACAGGCAATGAAGCTTTCTTT. Translation gives CAITGTGNEAFF.

This clonotype was seen repeatedly, ten times or more. The V and J genes are TRBV5-1 and TRBJ1-2; D perhaps matches TRBD1 (6 bases). Germline lookup yields CDR1 SGHRS and CDR2 YFSETQ. CDR3 length equals 13 residues. V shed 0 bases and J shed 10 bases, with 13 bases lying between them. The CDR3 DNA is TGCGCCAGCAGCTTGGACAGGGTCACCACCTACACCTTC. Its translation is CASSLDRVTTYTF.

This clonotype was detected only a few times. The chain employs TRBV12-3 or TRBV12-4 and TRBJ1-1; possible D gene TRBD1, 5 bases. The CDR3 has 16 residues. Trimming removed 1 base at V and 2 bases at J, with 14 bases between. CDR3 nucleotide sequence: TGTGCCAGCAGTTTAGGGCAGGGCGGGGGTAACACTGAAGCTTTCTTT. This encodes CASSLGQGGGNTEAFF.

In this sample, this clonotype turned up a few times. The chain recombines TRBV4-3 with TRBJ1-1; D is unclear. In germline, CDR1 is LGHNA, CDR2 YSLEER. The CDR3 covers 11 residues. V was pared by 1 base and J by 11 bases, with 8 bases between. The CDR3 sequence: CASSQGAKAFF. The DNA of the CDR3 is TGCGCCAGCAGCCAAGGGGCGAAGGCTTTCTTT.

This clonotype was detected many times. The rearrangement links TRBV5-4 to TRBJ1-1, with 7 bases fitting TRBD1. The J segment lost 0 bases and the V segment lost 3 bases, leaving 2 bases of the junction unmatched. This CDR3 is built from 14 residues. CDR1 is SGHNT, CDR2 YYREEE, per germline (reference sequence). CDR3 sequence reads: CASSYGTVNTEAFF. Here the CDR3 DNA reads TGTGCCAGCAGCTACGGGACAGTGAACACTGAAGCTTTCTTT.

As for this clonotype: One end of the junction fails to match germline, which may point to a read error. J is TRBJ1-1 and V is TRBV12-3 or TRBV12-4, with TRBD1 as a possible D gene (6 bases). The CDR3 loop spans 16 amino acids. The chain's CDR3 is CATSLLPGDDPTEAFF. DNA of the CDR3: TGTGCCACCAGTTTACTCCCAGGGGATGATCCCACTGAAGCTTTCTTT.

This clonotype has a handful of counts. The gene calls are TRBV11-2 and TRBJ2-5; 7 bases fit TRBD2. Germline V lookup: CDR1 SGHAT, CDR2 FQNNGV. The ends lost 5 bases at V and 1 base at J; junction bases unmatched: 4. This CDR3 is 14 amino acids long. Written as DNA, the CDR3 is TGTGCCAGCAGCGCCTGGACTAGCCAAGAGACCCAGTACTTC. It is translated as CASSAWTSQETQYF.

The sample holds a few counts of this clonotype. V usage is TRBV5-8 and J usage is TRBJ2-3, with 8 bases that match TRBD2. The CDR3 loop spans 17 amino acids. V gave up 2 bases and J gave up 6 bases; unmatched junction bases: 14. Germline values: CDR1 SGHTS, CDR2 YDEGEE. For the CDR3, the DNA is TGTGCCAGCAGCTTTGGAACAATAGCGGGGAGGGGGGATACGCAGTATTTT. This sequence encodes CASSFGTIAGRGDTQYF.

This clonotype turned up a few times. This chain links TRBV5-4 with TRBJ2-7, with a weak D call TRBD1 (6 bases). V dropped 3 bases and J dropped 0 bases, with 13 bases sitting between them. The germline V gene has CDR1 SGHNT and CDR2 YYREEE (reference sequence). The CDR3 spans 15 residues. The CDR3 sequence: CASSSYGQSSYEQYV. CDR3 DNA sequence: TGTGCCAGCAGCTCATATGGACAGAGCTCCTACGAGCAGTACGTC.

About this clonotype itself: The junction shows a germline mismatch at one end, possibly a read error. The chain joins TRBV4-3 to TRBJ1-1; a possible D gene is TRBD1 (5 bases). The germline CDR1 and CDR2 sequences are LGHNA and YSLEER. This CDR3 has 14 amino acids. The CDR3 DNA follows: TGCGCCAGCAGCCAAGACACAGGTTACACTGATGCTCTCTTT. Protein: CASSQDTGYTDALF.

The rearrangement links TRBV3-1 to TRBJ2-4, with unresolved D. V was cut by 0 bases and J by 9 bases, with 6 bases left in between. The germline V gene encodes CDR1 LGHDT and CDR2 YNNKEL (reference sequence). The CDR3 loop spans 12 amino acids. CDR3 protein: CASSQDSGIQYF. The CDR3 DNA is TGTGCCAGCAGCCAAGATTCTGGCATTCAGTACTTC.

This clonotype showed up just a few times. The V gene is TRBV4-3, the J gene TRBJ2-5; possibly TRBD1 for D (6 bases). Deletions cut 0 bases from V and 2 bases from J, with 19 bases between. Germline-derived CDR1 and CDR2 are LGHNA and YSLEER. The CDR3 is made up of 18 amino acids. The chain's CDR3 is CASSQDSGAGTRQETQYF. As DNA, the CDR3 is TGCGCCAGCAGCCAAGATAGTGGGGCAGGGACAAGACAAGAGACCCAGTACTTC.

This clonotype was detected once. The genes are TRBV20-1 and TRBJ1-1, with D maybe TRBD1 (6 bases). Trimming removed 1 base from V and 3 bases from J, with 18 bases in between. There are 16 residues in the CDR3. The germline CDR1 and CDR2 sequences are DFQATT and SNEGSKA (reference sequence). The DNA of the CDR3 is TGCAGTGCTAGAGGGACAGTCCCCGCGGGGGACACTGAAGCTTTCTTT. Its protein is CSARGTVPAGDTEAFF.

The rearrangement uses TRBV5-1 and TRBJ2-7, with a tentative D call TRBD2 (6 bases). Germline CDR1 is SGHRS and CDR2 is YFSETQ. The CDR3 totals 13 residues. The V end was cut by 0 bases, the J end by 7 bases, with 11 bases between. CDR3 loop: CASSLEPGREQYF. CDR3 nucleotide sequence: TGCGCCAGCAGCTTGGAGCCAGGGAGGGAGCAGTACTTC.

This rearrangement joins TRBV18 to TRBJ2-1; unclear D gene. Germline V gene lookup returns CDR1 KGHSH and CDR2 LQKENI. The CDR3 has 15 residues. Trimming left V 3 bases short and J 0 bases short, with 9 bases between. CDR3 sequence (DNA): TGTGCCAGCTCACCGGACCGTAGCTCCTACAATGAGCAGTTCTTC. It encodes CASSPDRSSYNEQFF.